These 6 T cell receptor beta chains originate from one sample sequenced in a study of T-cell reconstitution after alpha-beta-depleted transplantation in children. A library of TCRbeta sequences, prepared with unique molecular identifiers, was generated. TCRdb reprocessed the PCR reads via MiXCR and lists one record per CDR3 protein. The sample carries more than 200,000 distinct CDR3 sequences, 9.7% recorded once. The specimen comprised PBMCs from the stem cell graft donor, sampled from the stem cell graft. These receptors were obtained from a human donor who donated a stem cell graft to a child with SCID.

This clonotype has a handful of counts. Since a much larger clone is just one base distant, this may be a read error. This chain uses TRBV28 with TRBJ1-2, with D perhaps TRBD1 (5 bases). This CDR3 region has 13 residues. Trimming cost V 5 bases and J 4 bases, with 11 bases left between them. The germline V gene has CDR1 MDHEN and CDR2 SYDVKM. As DNA, the CDR3 is TGTGCCAGCAGTCCGGGACGGCTCTATGGCTACACCTTC. This encodes CASSPGRLYGYTF.

This clonotype was seen ten or more times. The chain links TRBV5-5 to TRBJ2-7; D not certain. The germline V gene has CDR1 SGHKS and CDR2 YYEKEE (reference sequence). The CDR3 extends over 15 amino acids. V was clipped by 0 bases and J by 0 bases, with 10 bases between them. CDR3 protein: CASSLVMSFSYEQYF. For the CDR3, the DNA is TGTGCCAGCAGCTTGGTAATGTCGTTCTCCTACGAGCAGTACTTC.

This clonotype was seen ten or more times. The chain uses TRBV5-1 and TRBJ2-1, with 8 bases lining up with TRBD1. The CDR3 has 16 amino acids. Germline V gene lookup returns CDR1 SGHRS and CDR2 YFSETQ. With V trimmed by 0 bases and J by 4 bases, 6 bases remained unmatched. The CDR3 loop reads CASSLDTGGLYNEQFF. The DNA for the CDR3 is TGCGCCAGCAGCTTGGATACAGGGGGGTTATACAATGAGCAGTTCTTC.

V is TRBV6-2 or TRBV6-3 and J is TRBJ2-7; 8 bases agree with TRBD1. CDR1 is MNHEY, CDR2 SVGEGT, per germline. V gave up 0 bases and J gave up 6 bases; unmatched junction bases: 7. This CDR3 region has 15 residues. CDR3 in amino acids: CASSYSETGAAEQYF. The CDR3, as DNA: TGTGCCAGCAGTTACTCCGAGACAGGGGCAGCCGAGCAGTACTTC.

This clonotype occurred a few times. The chain recombines TRBV4-1 with TRBJ2-1; no clear D gene. The V end was cut by 4 bases, the J end by 4 bases, with 11 bases between. CDR1 is MGHRA, CDR2 YSYEKL, per germline. The CDR3 is 14 amino acids. CDR3 region: CASSPSRAYNEQFF. CDR3 in DNA: TGCGCCAGCAGCCCTTCCCGGGCATACAATGAGCAGTTCTTC.

This clonotype has at least ten counts. CDR3 coding DNA: TGTGCCAGCAGCTTGCGGTGGACCGGGGAGCTGTTTTTT. The encoded protein is CASSLRWTGELFF. The V and J genes are TRBV5-5 and TRBJ2-2; no definite D call. V lost 1 base, J lost 5 bases, and 6 bases lay in between. The germline V gene has CDR1 SGHKS and CDR2 YYEKEE (reference sequence). The CDR3 contains 13 residues. Complete variable domain (other parts from reference TRBV5-5 and TRBJ2-2): DAGVTQSPTHLIKTRGQQVTLRCSPISGHKSVSWYQQVLGQGPQFIFQYYEKEERGRGNFPDRFSARQFPNYSSELNVNALLLGDSALYLCASSLRWTGELFFGEGSRLTVL.